The 22 T cell receptor beta chains presented below share a single source sample, sequenced in a study of tumor-infiltrating lymphocytes in localized non-small cell lung cancer. Only in-frame clones appear in the TCRdb table, and some are missing; sequencing was by immunoSEQ multiplex PCR. The repertoire holds 5,500 to 8,000 clones, with 74% as singletons. The sequenced sample was uninvolved lung tissue not adjacent to the tumor. All receptors derive from a human donor with non-small cell lung cancer.

The rearrangement joins TRBV11-3 to TRBJ1-3; D is ambiguous. The CDR3 consists of 16 residues. V gave up 1 base and J gave up 0 bases, with 10 bases separating them. Germline CDR1 and CDR2: SGHNT and YENEEA. The CDR3 sequence: CASSLGPQRSGNTIYF. The CDR3 region has the DNA TGTGCCAGCAGCTTAGGTCCGCAGCGCTCTGGAAACACCATATATTTT. Filled out from reference TRBV11-3 and TRBJ1-3, the complete variable domain reads EAGVVQSPRYKIIEKKQPVAFWCNPISGHNTLYWYLQNLGQGPELLIRYENEEAVDDSQLPKDRFSAERLKGVDSTLKIQPAELGDSAVYLCASSLGPQRSGNTIYFGEGSWLTVV.

V and J are TRBV14 and TRBJ1-2; 7 bases line up with TRBD1. V was pared by 1 base and J by 5 bases, with 10 bases of the junction left unmatched. The CDR3 totals 16 residues. Germline CDR1 SGHDN, CDR2 FVKESK. CDR3 amino acids: CASSQVSTGPLYGYTF. CDR3 DNA sequence: TGTGCCAGCAGCCAAGTTTCGACAGGGCCGCTATATGGCTACACCTTC. The full variable domain, its missing parts supplied by reference TRBV14 and TRBJ1-2, is EAGVTQFPSHSVIEKGQTVTLRCDPISGHDNLYWYRRVMGKEIKFLLHFVKESKQDESGMPNNRFLAERTGGTYSTLKVQPAELEDSGVYFCASSQVSTGPLYGYTFGSGTRLTVV.

The chain has TRBV7-9 and TRBJ2-6; TRBD1 agrees at 7 bases. The germline V gene encodes CDR1 SEHNR and CDR2 FQNEAQ (reference sequence). J lost 0 bases, V lost 1 base, and 3 bases had no gene match. The CDR3 consists of 17 residues. The CDR3 reads CASSLGTGNSGANVLTF. The CDR3 DNA follows: TGTGCCAGCAGCTTAGGGACAGGCAACTCTGGGGCCAACGTCCTGACTTTC.

The chain carries TRBV6-5 and TRBJ1-5; 9 positions agree with TRBD1. This CDR3 is built from 15 residues. Germline V gene lookup returns CDR1 MNHEY and CDR2 SVGAGI. The ends lost 2 bases at V and 6 bases at J; junction bases unmatched: 5. Here the CDR3 DNA reads TGTGCCAGCAGTTACAGGACAGGGGCGGGTCAGCCCCAGCATTTT. Protein sequence: CASSYRTGAGQPQHF.

The rearrangement joins TRBV11-2 to TRBJ2-3, with TRBD2 identical over 12 bases. With 3 bases clipped from V and 4 bases from J, the junction kept 5 bases outside the gene matches. Germline assignment: CDR1 SGHAT and CDR2 FQNNGV. This CDR3 is built from 16 residues. CDR3 amino acids: CASSLLAGGQSDTQYF. CDR3 nucleotides: TGTGCCAGCAGCTTGCTAGCGGGGGGGCAATCAGATACGCAGTATTTT.

The rearrangement uses TRBV9 and TRBJ2-2, with D perhaps TRBD1 (6 bases). V gave up 0 bases and J gave up 1 base, with 13 bases separating them. The germline V gene has CDR1 SGDLS and CDR2 YYNGEE. CDR3 length: 17 amino acids. The CDR3 loop reads CASSVGGGPQNTGELFF. In nucleotides, the CDR3 is TGTGCCAGCAGCGTAGGTGGGGGCCCTCAGAACACCGGGGAGCTGTTTTTT.

V usage is TRBV5-1 and J usage is TRBJ1-5; D gene uncertain. Germline V lookup: CDR1 SGHRS, CDR2 YFSETQ. Deletions cut 2 bases from V and 0 bases from J, with 9 bases between. The CDR3 has 15 residues. The CDR3 here is CASSLSGVSNQPQHF. CDR3 in DNA: TGCGCCAGCAGCTTATCTGGGGTTAGCAATCAGCCCCAGCATTTT.

The genes are TRBV5-4 and TRBJ1-2, with D perhaps TRBD1 (5 bases). With 3 bases removed from V and 4 bases from J, the gap between germline ends came to 10 bases. This CDR3 is built from 13 residues. The V gene's germline CDR1 is SGHNT and CDR2 YYREEE (reference sequence). CDR3: CASSSGRGYGYTF. For the CDR3, the DNA is TGTGCCAGCAGCTCCGGGAGGGGCTATGGCTACACCTTC. The complete variable domain, with remaining parts taken from reference TRBV5-4 and TRBJ1-2, reads ETGVTQSPTHLIKTRGQQVTLRCSSQSGHNTVSWYQQALGQGPQFIFQYYREEENGRGNFPPRFSGLQFPNYSSELNVNALELDDSALYLCASSSGRGYGYTFGSGTRLTVV.

For the CDR3, the DNA is TGTGCCAGCAGTTTCGGAACAGTTAACACTGAAGCTTTCTTT. Amino acids: CASSFGTVNTEAFF. The chain carries TRBV28 and TRBJ1-1; no reliable D call. Trimming stripped 3 bases from V and 2 bases from J, with 10 bases between. The CDR3 covers 14 residues. CDR1 MDHEN and CDR2 SYDVKM come from the germline V gene.

The gene calls are TRBV5-6 and TRBJ2-7; D unclear. This CDR3 comprises 16 residues. V was trimmed by 2 bases and J by 2 bases, leaving 17 bases between them. Germline CDR1 is SGHDT and CDR2 is YYEEEE. The CDR3 bases are TGTGCCAGCAGCTTTTATCGGCCTTTGCAGACCTACGAGCAGTACTTC. It translates to CASSFYRPLQTYEQYF.

The chain recombines TRBV11-3 with TRBJ1-5; D gene uncertain. This CDR3 spans 17 amino acids. CDR1 and CDR2 from the germline V gene are SGHNT and YENEEA. The V end was cut by 3 bases, the J end by 4 bases, with 19 bases between. The DNA for the CDR3 is TGTGCCAGCAGCTTGGGAGGGCGTCGAGAGACTAATCAGCCCCAGCATTTT. Translated, it gives CASSLGGRRETNQPQHF.

This chain links TRBV10-3 with TRBJ2-7, with 10 bases matching TRBD1. V dropped 6 bases and J dropped 0; count of bases not matched to a gene: 5. CDR1 is ENHRY and CDR2 is SYGVKD in the germline V gene. CDR3 length: 15 amino acids. CDR3: CAIRPGTGASYEQYF. For the CDR3, the DNA is TGTGCCATCAGGCCTGGGACAGGGGCCTCCTACGAGCAGTACTTC.

This chain connects TRBV11-2 to TRBJ2-6; 10 bases are a match to TRBD1. This CDR3 contains 18 residues. Germline V gives CDR1 SGHAT, CDR2 FQNNGV. Germline trimming cut 3 bases from V and 0 bases from J; bases unmatched to any gene: 5. For the CDR3, the DNA is TGTGCCAGCAGCTTGGGACAGGGGAGCAGCTCTGGGGCCAACGTCCTGACTTTC. Translating gives CASSLGQGSSSGANVLTF.

The rearrangement uses TRBV4-1 and TRBJ2-1; D possibly corresponds to TRBD1 (7 bases). This CDR3 has 12 amino acids. V was cut by 6 bases and J by 8 bases, with 11 bases left in between. In germline, CDR1 is MGHRA, CDR2 YSYEKL. The CDR3 bases are TGCGCCAGCAGTGGAGGGGGCGATGAGCAGTTCTTC. It yields the protein CASSGGGDEQFF.

V usage is TRBV5-1 and J usage is TRBJ2-7; a possible D gene is TRBD2 (6 bases). Trimming left V 0 bases short and J 3 bases short, with 10 bases between. The CDR3 is made up of 14 amino acids. The germline CDR1 and CDR2 sequences are SGHRS and YFSETQ. The CDR3 is CASSLGRGYYEQYF. CDR3 DNA sequence: TGCGCCAGCAGCTTGGGACGGGGGTACTACGAGCAGTACTTC.

The chain employs TRBV4-3 and TRBJ2-2; D not resolved. From germline, CDR1 is LGHNA and CDR2 YSLEER. V lost 1 base and J lost 5, with 5 bases in between. CDR3 length: 13 residues. The CDR3 region is CASSQGETGELFF. Here the CDR3 DNA reads TGCGCCAGCAGCCAAGGGGAAACCGGGGAGCTGTTTTTT.

This clone was seen a few times. This chain connects TRBV6-6 to TRBJ1-1; 9 bases match TRBD1. V lost 4 bases and J lost 13; bases outside the gene matches: 10. The CDR3 runs 13 residues. Germline CDR1 is MNHNY and CDR2 is SVGAGI (reference sequence). In nucleotides, the CDR3 is TGTGCCAGCAGTTCGGGACAGGGAGCTTTAAGTTTCTTT. This gives the protein CASSSGQGALSFF.

The V and J genes are TRBV30 and TRBJ2-7; D is possibly TRBD1 or TRBD2 (5 bases each). Germline V lookup: CDR1 GTSNPN, CDR2 SVGIG (reference sequence). The CDR3 totals 14 residues. The germline V and J ends were trimmed by 3 bases and 3 bases, with 15 bases remaining between them. The CDR3 spells CAWRDRDGIYEQYF. CDR3 nucleotide sequence: TGTGCCTGGAGGGATAGGGACGGGATCTACGAGCAGTACTTC. The full variable domain, its missing parts supplied by reference TRBV30 and TRBJ2-7, is SQTIHQWPATLVQPVGSPLSLECTVEGTSNPNLYWYRQAAGRGLQLLFYSVGIGQISSEVPQNLSASRPQDRQFILSSKKLLLSDSGFYLCAWRDRDGIYEQYFGPGTRLTVT.

This chain links TRBV4-2 with TRBJ2-7; TRBD2 is a possible D gene (6 bases). The germline V gene has CDR1 LGHNA and CDR2 YNFKEQ. V was trimmed by 0 bases and J by 2 bases, leaving 14 bases between them. This CDR3 is built from 16 residues. The CDR3 here is CASSQDTERATYEQYF. CDR3 sequence (DNA): TGTGCCAGCAGCCAAGATACGGAGCGGGCCACCTACGAGCAGTACTTC.

This sequence joins TRBV5-5 and TRBJ1-1; D gene uncertain. Germline lookup yields CDR1 SGHKS and CDR2 YYEKEE (reference sequence). With 0 bases removed from V and 4 bases from J, the gap between germline ends came to 13 bases. This CDR3 is built from 15 residues. The CDR3 loop is CASSLGVGSGTEAFF. The CDR3, as DNA: TGTGCCAGCAGCTTGGGGGTAGGATCGGGCACTGAAGCTTTCTTT.

The chain links TRBV6-4 to TRBJ2-1; 10 bases fit TRBD2. The CDR3 runs to 18 residues. Germline V gives CDR1 MRHNA, CDR2 SNTAGT. V gave up 0 bases and J gave up 4 bases; unmatched junction bases: 9. In DNA, the CDR3 is TGTGCCAGCAGTGACTCGATCCGAGCGGGGGGGCAATACAATGAGCAGTTCTTC. Amino acid sequence: CASSDSIRAGGQYNEQFF.

This clone was seen more than once but under ten times. The rearrangement uses TRBV18 and TRBJ2-3; 16 nucleotides match TRBD2. The germline CDR1 and CDR2 sequences are KGHSH and LQKENI. This CDR3 has 16 residues. Trimming cost V 5 bases and J 5 bases; bases outside gene matches: 4. In DNA form, the CDR3 reads TGTGCCAGCTCAACGGGACTAGCGGGGGGGCAAGATACGCAGTATTTT. This encodes CASSTGLAGGQDTQYF.